These 21 T cell receptor beta chains were sequenced from one sample in a study of cytomegalovirus exposure and HLA in healthy donors. The PCR used 60 Vbeta and 13 Jbeta primers. The protocol was immunoSEQ multiplex PCR, while the TCRdb copy is restricted to in-frame clones and leaves out a portion. This sample carries 200,000 or so clones, around 80% of them seen once, and the ten largest clones take around 1.7%. The sample taken for sequencing was PBMCs. Source of these receptors: a man aged 50 to 60 in good health and CMV-seronegative.

The chain recombines TRBV2 with TRBJ2-7, with a possible D match to TRBD1 (6 bases). The V gene lost 8 bases and the J gene lost 2 bases, with 10 bases spanning the gap. Germline values: CDR1 SNHLY, CDR2 FYNNEI. CDR3 length: 12 amino acids. CDR3 nucleotides: TGTGCCAGCGCTCAGGGGACCTACGAGCAGTACTTC. This encodes CASAQGTYEQYF.

The chain carries TRBV29-1 and TRBJ2-1; 11 bases align to TRBD2. The CDR3 is 13 amino acids. V dropped 4 bases and J dropped 9; count of bases not matched to a gene: 5. Looked up from germline, CDR1 is SQVTM and CDR2 is ANQGSEA. CDR3 nucleotides: TGCAGCGTTGGTAGCGGGAGGGCCAGTGAGCAGTTCTTC. This gives the protein CSVGSGRASEQFF.

This sequence joins TRBV6-6 and TRBJ2-4; D remains unclear. V dropped 5 bases and J dropped 6 bases, with 11 bases sitting between them. The germline V gene has CDR1 MNHNY and CDR2 SVGAGI (reference sequence). The CDR3 totals 13 residues. The CDR3 DNA sequence: TGTGCCAGCAGTACCCCCGAGCGAAACATTCAGTACTTC. Translated: CASSTPERNIQYF.

The rearrangement links TRBV29-1 to TRBJ1-1; D gene uncertain. The length of the CDR3 is 15 residues. The V end lost 7 bases, the J end lost 0 bases, and 18 bases lay between the germline ends. Germline lookup yields CDR1 SQVTM and CDR2 ANQGSEA. The CDR3 coding sequence is TGCAGCGCCACATCCCCCAAAACCATGAACACTGAAGCTTTCTTT. Its translation: CSATSPKTMNTEAFF.

CDR3 region: CASSASGTDTQYF. Here the CDR3 DNA reads TGTGCCAGCAGTGCTAGCGGCACAGATACGCAGTATTTT. The genes are TRBV6-5 and TRBJ2-3, with D possibly matching TRBD2 (6 bases). V was trimmed by 5 bases and J by 1 base, leaving 7 bases between them. The CDR3 is made up of 13 amino acids. From germline, CDR1 is MNHEY and CDR2 SVGAGI.

V usage is TRBV27 and J usage is TRBJ2-7; no firm D call. V lost 3 bases and J 3 bases, leaving 12 bases between the germline ends. This CDR3 contains 14 residues. Germline lookup yields CDR1 MNHEY and CDR2 SMNVEV (reference sequence). Here the CDR3 DNA reads TGTGCCAGCAGTTTCAGACACCTCATCTACGAGCAGTACTTC. Translating gives CASSFRHLIYEQYF.

The chain employs TRBV27 and TRBJ2-5; 7 bases line up with TRBD1. The germline V gene has CDR1 MNHEY and CDR2 SMNVEV (reference sequence). The trim removed 4 bases at V and 6 bases at J, leaving 8 bases unmatched. CDR3 length equals 14 residues. In DNA form, the CDR3 reads TGTGCCAGCAGTTCGCCAGGGGGACATCAGACCCAGTACTTC. It encodes CASSSPGGHQTQYF.

The chain links TRBV28 to TRBJ1-1; D is perhaps TRBD1 (5 bases). CDR1 is MDHEN, CDR2 SYDVKM, per germline. Between the trimmed V and J ends, which lost 7 bases and 6 bases, there was a span of 18 bases. CDR3 length: 14 residues. The CDR3 spells CASTMGGEYAEAFF. DNA of the CDR3: TGTGCCAGCACCATGGGGGGGGAATACGCTGAAGCTTTCTTT.

The chain combines TRBV5-1 with TRBJ2-7; perhaps TRBD2 as D (6 bases). The CDR3 contains 14 residues. Germline CDR1 and CDR2: SGHRS and YFSETQ. V lost 4 bases, J lost 3 bases, and 14 bases lay in between. CDR3 nucleotides: TGCGCCAGCAGCGACCGGGACTCAGTCTACGAGCAGTACTTC. This codes for CASSDRDSVYEQYF.

A word on this clone: This CDR3 is also generated by other DNA sequences in the sample. The chain couples TRBV2 to TRBJ1-1; 9 nucleotides match TRBD1. Germline assignment: CDR1 SNHLY and CDR2 FYNNEI. After removal of 5 bases from V and 5 bases from J, the junction contained 6 bases not matched to a gene. The length of the CDR3 is 14 residues. CDR3 DNA sequence: TGTGCCAGCAGTTCCGGGACAGGGAGAACTGAAGCTTTCTTT. Translating gives CASSSGTGRTEAFF.

The chain is built from TRBV10-2 and TRBJ1-5; 8 nucleotides agree with TRBD1. This CDR3 has 13 residues. J lost 4 bases, V lost 6 bases, and 2 bases had no gene match. CDR1 is WSHSY and CDR2 is SAAADI in the germline V gene. CDR3 protein: CASRDRVNQPQHF. As DNA, the CDR3 is TGCGCCAGCAGGGACAGGGTGAATCAGCCCCAGCATTTT.

The chain links TRBV2 to TRBJ2-1; tentative D call: TRBD1 (7 bases). The germline V gene encodes CDR1 SNHLY and CDR2 FYNNEI. CDR3 length: 13 residues. V was shortened by 6 bases and J by 5 bases, with 11 bases between the two germline ends. CDR3 amino acids: CASSGGQNNEQFF. For the CDR3, the DNA is TGTGCCAGCAGCGGGGGACAGAACAATGAGCAGTTCTTC.

This clone was counted a single time. This sequence joins TRBV5-1 and TRBJ2-1, with D tentatively TRBD1 (5 bases). Germline V gives CDR1 SGHRS, CDR2 YFSETQ. V was trimmed by 4 bases and J by 4 bases, leaving 15 bases between them. This CDR3 comprises 15 residues. The CDR3 DNA sequence: TGCGCCAGCAGCGCCTACAAGGGGCCTTACAATGAGCAGTTCTTC. Amino acid sequence: CASSAYKGPYNEQFF. The variable domain in full, completed from reference TRBV5-1 and TRBJ2-1, reads KAGVTQTPRYLIKTRGQQVTLSCSPISGHRSVSWYQQTPGQGLQFLFEYFSETQRNKGNFPGRFSGRQFSNSRSEMNVSTLELGDSALYLCASSAYKGPYNEQFFGPGTRLTVL.

V gene TRBV27 combines with J gene TRBJ2-7; D is undetermined. Germline CDR1 and CDR2: MNHEY and SMNVEV (reference sequence). V was pared by 5 bases and J by 2 bases, with 16 bases between. There are 15 residues in the CDR3. The CDR3 DNA follows: TGTGCCAGCAGTCCCTTCGGTGGGCAAACCTACGAGCAGTACTTC. Its protein is CASSPFGGQTYEQYF.

This clone was detected a few times. This chain connects TRBV4-2 to TRBJ2-3, with TRBD2 as a possible D gene (8 bases). V was clipped by 1 base and J by 5 bases, with 16 bases between them. Germline CDR1 LGHNA, CDR2 YNFKEQ. This CDR3 has 16 amino acids. DNA for the CDR3: TGTGCCAGCAGCCAAGGACAGGGACTAGTCATAGATACGCAGTATTTT. This translates into CASSQGQGLVIDTQYF.

The chain joins TRBV19 to TRBJ1-5; D gene unclear. The CDR3 covers 12 residues. The V end was cut by 3 bases, the J end by 5 bases, with 5 bases between. Germline V gene data show CDR1 as LNHDA and CDR2 as SQIVND (reference sequence). CDR3 nucleotide sequence: TGTGCCAGTAGTATCCTCTATCAGCCCCAGCATTTT. Translation: CASSILYQPQHF. The variable domain in full, with the rest retrieved from reference TRBV19 and TRBJ1-5, is DGGITQSPKYLFRKEGQNVTLSCEQNLNHDAMYWYRQDPGQGLRLIYYSQIVNDFQKGDIAEGYSVSREKKESFPLTVTSAQKNPTAFYLCASSILYQPQHFGDGTRLSIL.

This clone occurred once. This chain uses TRBV15 with TRBJ2-2; D might be TRBD2 (5 bases). The CDR3 has 14 residues. Germline loops: CDR1 LNHNV, CDR2 YYDKDF (reference sequence). Trimming pared 1 base from V and 6 bases from J, leaving 9 bases between. The CDR3 sequence: CATSRGGLSGELFF. The CDR3 DNA follows: TGTGCCACCAGCAGAGGCGGGTTGTCCGGGGAGCTGTTTTTT.

The chain combines TRBV25-1 with TRBJ1-1, with D perhaps matching TRBD1 (5 bases). CDR1 and CDR2 (germline): MGHDK, SYGVNS. V was trimmed by 2 bases and J by 2 bases, leaving 18 bases between them. CDR3 length: 17 amino acids. CDR3 sequence: CASSETRRWGPNTEAFF. CDR3 nucleotides: TGTGCCAGCAGTGAAACCCGCCGGTGGGGCCCTAACACTGAAGCTTTCTTT.

The V gene is TRBV5-8, the J gene TRBJ2-7; possibly TRBD2 for D (6 bases). CDR1 and CDR2 from the germline V gene are SGHTS and YDEGEE. There are 20 residues in the CDR3. The V end lost 2 bases, the J end lost 2 bases, and 29 bases lay between the germline ends. The CDR3 bases are TGTGCCAGCAGCTTAAATCGCGGGGAGATAGGGACGATCTTTGCCTACGAGCAGTACTTC. Translation gives CASSLNRGEIGTIFAYEQYF.

The chain couples TRBV27 to TRBJ2-1; D remains unclear. The CDR3 spans 13 residues. Trimming removed 6 bases from V and 4 bases from J, with 10 bases in between. Germline CDR1 MNHEY, CDR2 SMNVEV (reference sequence). The CDR3 reads CASSRSLYNEQFF. The CDR3 DNA is TGTGCCAGCAGCAGATCTCTGTACAATGAGCAGTTCTTC.

This clone has a handful of counts. The chain carries TRBV11-3 and TRBJ2-7; the D gene is possibly TRBD1 (6 bases). The CDR3 is 15 residues long. CDR1 and CDR2 (germline): SGHNT, YENEEA. Trimming cost V 5 bases and J 5 bases, with 19 bases left between them. This chain's CDR3 is CASSLGHSRVHEQYF. The CDR3 DNA is TGTGCCAGCAGCCTGGGACACTCTAGAGTCCACGAGCAGTACTTC.